This TCR beta chain derives from a study of OX40 agonist ivuxolimab in advanced cancers. Looking at the study overall: Enrolled patients in dose escalation had cancers that were hepatocellular carcinoma, melanoma, renal cell or head and neck cancer.

Assay used: immunoSEQ multiplex PCR; TCRdb lists only in-frame clones, some missing. Here the sample spans approximately 80,000 clones, 75% to 95% being singletons. Germline values: CDR1 KGHSH, CDR2 LQKENI. The CDR3 consists of 14 residues. Study-wide results and limits: The mean number of expanded clones was higher in CD8+ T cells than in CD4+.

With respect to this clone: Its antigen is not identified.

Sequenced here: CD4+ or CD8+ T cells sorted from blood, sampled in a trial of the OX40 agonist ivuxolimab. The genes are TRBV18 and TRBJ2-5; the D call may be TRBD1 or TRBD2 (5 bases each). The J call is in doubt because the DNA end fits TRBJ2-7 better. The origin of this receptor is an adult with an advanced solid tumor such as melanoma, head and neck, liver or kidney cancer. CDR3 residues: CASSPGVGSYEQYF. CDR3 sequence (DNA): TGTGCCAGCTCACCGGGGGTAGGGTCCTACGAGCAGTACTTC.